The sequence of this TCR beta chain was determined in a study of blood T cell repertoires in COVID-19. About the research overall: Acute-phase and convalescent COVID-19 samples originated in the United States, Italy and Spain. The cDNA or gDNA used as material had been derived from T cells, B-cell-depleted T cells, or PBMCs.

Under the authors' procedure: From reference gene primer amplification, estimates of nucleated cell counts were derived. Clones were read by immunoSEQ multiplex PCR, and TCRdb kept only the in-frame ones, dropping some. The V and J calls and clone size are taken from that table; D and trimming were inferred from the DNA. The repertoire holds about 88,000 clones, with more than 75% as singletons. V lost 3 bases, J lost 14 bases, and 17 bases lay in between. The CDR3 length is 13 residues. The germline gives CDR1 SGHAT, CDR2 FQNNGV. This sequence was found in a woman aged 70-85 years with acute or convalescent COVID-19. The genes are TRBV11-2 and TRBJ2-1; maybe TRBD2 (6 bases). Sequencing was performed on peripheral blood. The CDR3 protein is CASSLLWTRGEFF. CDR3 nucleotide sequence: TGTGCCAGCAGCTTGCTTTGGACGCGGGGAGAGTTCTTC. Combining the CDR3 with reference TRBV11-2 and TRBJ2-1 gives the whole variable domain EAGVAQSPRYKIIEKRQSVAFWCNPISGHATLYWYQQILGQGPKLLIQFQNNGVVDDSQLPKDRFSAERLKGVDSTLKIQPAKLEDSAVYLCASSLLWTRGEFFGPGTRLTVL.